This T cell receptor (beta chain) was obtained from a study of OX40 agonist ivuxolimab in advanced cancers. As for the study in general: The study treated patients with ivuxolimab, an agonistic anti-OX40 (CD134) antibody.

The assay was immunoSEQ multiplex PCR, and TCRdb's table has in-frame clones only and misses some. The sample holds 80,000 or so clones; 70% to 90% are singletons and the top ten take roughly 8%. Trimming took off 3 bases at V and 4 bases at J, with 6 bases between the two ends. CDR3 length equals 12 residues. Germline CDR1 is MNHNS and CDR2 is SASEGT. Sequencing was performed on CD4+ or CD8+ T cells sorted from blood, taken in a trial of the OX40 agonist ivuxolimab. V usage is TRBV6-1 and J usage is TRBJ1-2; D gene uncertain. The origin of this receptor is an adult with an advanced solid tumor such as melanoma, head and neck, liver or kidney cancer. Here the CDR3 DNA reads TGTGCCAGCAGTGATGCAGGCTATGGCTACACCTTC. It is translated as CASSDAGYGYTF.